This T cell receptor beta chain was captured in a study of beta chain features in type 1 diabetes. Whole-study results and caveats: Shorter TCRB CDR3s, moderately but significantly so, were found in Type 1 diabetes patients in all four CD4+ subsets. Insertion counts at VDJ junctions were lower in type 1 diabetes patients, who also showed more deletions there.

Expressed TCRB transcripts were sequenced because the entire RNA isolate underwent reverse transcription. Libraries were prepared by immunoSEQ multiplex PCR; TCRdb keeps only in-frame clonotypes and omits some of them. The data show more than 100,000 clones, approximately 16% seen once. Donors underwent one heparinised blood draw, 90 to 150 mL on average. Sorting with CD45RO/CCR7/CD25/CD127/CD95/CD27 yielded naive, central memory, regulatory and stem-like memory CD4+ cells. A word on this clone: What it binds is not known. The junction differs from germline at one of its ends, possibly a read error.

The sequencing sample was made of central memory CD4+ T cells from blood. This clonotype was obtained from a man under 40 with type 1 diabetes.

The CDR3 DNA sequence: TGTGCCAGCAGCTTAGGCGAGACAGGGTTGGTCTTC. Translation gives CASSLGETGLVF. The chain has TRBV7-9 and TRBJ2-1; TRBD1 aligns across 7 bases. The CDR3 has 12 residues. Germline CDR1 is SEHNR and CDR2 is FQNEAQ (reference sequence).